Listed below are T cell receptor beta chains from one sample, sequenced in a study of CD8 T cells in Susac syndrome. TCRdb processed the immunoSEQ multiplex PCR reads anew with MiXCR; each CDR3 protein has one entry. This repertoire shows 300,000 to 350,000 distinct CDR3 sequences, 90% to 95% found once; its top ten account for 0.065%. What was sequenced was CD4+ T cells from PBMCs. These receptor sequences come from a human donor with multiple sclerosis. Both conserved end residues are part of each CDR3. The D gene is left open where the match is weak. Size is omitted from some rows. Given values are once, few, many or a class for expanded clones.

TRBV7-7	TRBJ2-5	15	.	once	TGTGCTAGCAGCTTAGGGACGGCGTACCAAGAGACCCAGTACTTC	CASSLGTAYQETQYF
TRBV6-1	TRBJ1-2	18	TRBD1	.	TGTGCCAGCCACGACGATACGAGTGCTACCAGGGGGGGGTATGGCTACACCTTC	CASHDDTSATRGGYGYTF
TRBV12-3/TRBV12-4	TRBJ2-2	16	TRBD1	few	TGTGCCAGCAGCTCGGGACAGGGGGCGAGAACCGGGGAGCTGTTTTTT	CASSSGQGARTGELFF
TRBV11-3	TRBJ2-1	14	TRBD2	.	TGTGCCAGCAGCTTAGATCGAGTAGCGGGAGAGCAGTTCTTC	CASSLDRVAGEQFF
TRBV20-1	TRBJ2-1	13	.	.	TGCAGTGCGACCGGGACGTCTAACAATGAGCAGTTCTTC	CSATGTSNNEQFF
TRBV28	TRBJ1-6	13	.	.	TGTGCCAGCAGTTCAGGGCTTTATTCACCCCTCCACTTT	CASSSGLYSPLHF
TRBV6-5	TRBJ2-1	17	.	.	TGTGCCAGCAGTTACCTCCGGGCTGGGGGCGCCTATAATGAGCAGTTCTTC	CASSYLRAGGAYNEQFF
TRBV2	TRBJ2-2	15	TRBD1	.	TGTGCCAGCAGTGGCCACGGGACAGGGGCCGGGGAGCTGTTTTTT	CASSGHGTGAGELFF
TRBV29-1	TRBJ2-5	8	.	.	TGCAGCGTTGAGGGCCGGTACTTC	CSVEGRYF
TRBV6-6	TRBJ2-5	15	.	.	TGTGCCAGCAGTTACCCCGCAGGGGCGGGGGAGACCCAGTACTTC	CASSYPAGAGETQYF
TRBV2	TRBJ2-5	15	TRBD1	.	TGTGCCAGCAGTGGAGGACAGGGGGGGTGGGAGACCCAGTACTTC	CASSGGQGGWETQYF
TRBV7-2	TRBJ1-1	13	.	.	TGTGCCAGCACCAATCCAAGGCCCACTGAAGCTTTCTTT	CASTNPRPTEAFF
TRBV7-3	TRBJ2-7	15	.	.	TGTGCCAGCAGCTTAACAGGAGGGTTCGCCTACGAGCAGTACTTC	CASSLTGGFAYEQYF
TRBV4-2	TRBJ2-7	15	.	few	TGTGCCAGCAGCCAAGACCATACAGGAGCCTACGAGCAGTACTTC	CASSQDHTGAYEQYF
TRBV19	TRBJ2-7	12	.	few	TGTGCCAGTAGTCAAGGACCCTACGAGCAGTACTTC	CASSQGPYEQYF
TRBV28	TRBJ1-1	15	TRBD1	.	TGTGCCAGCGTCCCCGGGACAGGGTTCATTACTGAAGCTTTCTTT	CASVPGTGFITEAFF
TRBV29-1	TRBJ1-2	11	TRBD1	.	TGCAGCGCGGACAGGAACTATGGCTACACCTTC	CSADRNYGYTF
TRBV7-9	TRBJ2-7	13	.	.	TGTGCCAGCAGCTTAATTCTGGGACACGAGCAGTACTTC	CASSLILGHEQYF
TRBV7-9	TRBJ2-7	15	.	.	TGTGCCAGCAGCTTGCAGGTGGCCGCTTCCTACGAGCAGTACTTC	CASSLQVAASYEQYF
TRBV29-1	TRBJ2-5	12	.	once	TGCAGCGGTGTACAGGGAGAAGAGACCCAGTACTTC	CSGVQGEETQYF
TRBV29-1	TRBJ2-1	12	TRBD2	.	TGCAGCGTCTCGGGGGGGCCGAATGAGCAGTTCTTC	CSVSGGPNEQFF
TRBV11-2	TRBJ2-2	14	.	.	TGTGCCAGCAGCGTAACTTCCAACACCGGGGAGCTGTTTTTT	CASSVTSNTGELFF